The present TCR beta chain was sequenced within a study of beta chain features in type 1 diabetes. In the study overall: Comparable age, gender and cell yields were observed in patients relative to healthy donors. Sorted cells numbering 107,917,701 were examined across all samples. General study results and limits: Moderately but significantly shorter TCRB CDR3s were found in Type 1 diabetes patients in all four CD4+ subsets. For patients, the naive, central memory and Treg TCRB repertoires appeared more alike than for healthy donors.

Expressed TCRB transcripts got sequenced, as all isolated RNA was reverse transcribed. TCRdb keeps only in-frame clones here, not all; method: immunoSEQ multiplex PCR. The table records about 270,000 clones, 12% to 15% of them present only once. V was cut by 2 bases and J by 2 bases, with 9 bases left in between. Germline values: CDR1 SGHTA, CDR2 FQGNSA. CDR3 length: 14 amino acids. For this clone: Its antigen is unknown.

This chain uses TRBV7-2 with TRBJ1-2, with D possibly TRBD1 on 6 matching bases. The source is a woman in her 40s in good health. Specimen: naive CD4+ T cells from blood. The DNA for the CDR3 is TGTGCCAGCAGCTTAACAGGGACAAACTATGGCTACACCTTC. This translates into CASSLTGTNYGYTF.